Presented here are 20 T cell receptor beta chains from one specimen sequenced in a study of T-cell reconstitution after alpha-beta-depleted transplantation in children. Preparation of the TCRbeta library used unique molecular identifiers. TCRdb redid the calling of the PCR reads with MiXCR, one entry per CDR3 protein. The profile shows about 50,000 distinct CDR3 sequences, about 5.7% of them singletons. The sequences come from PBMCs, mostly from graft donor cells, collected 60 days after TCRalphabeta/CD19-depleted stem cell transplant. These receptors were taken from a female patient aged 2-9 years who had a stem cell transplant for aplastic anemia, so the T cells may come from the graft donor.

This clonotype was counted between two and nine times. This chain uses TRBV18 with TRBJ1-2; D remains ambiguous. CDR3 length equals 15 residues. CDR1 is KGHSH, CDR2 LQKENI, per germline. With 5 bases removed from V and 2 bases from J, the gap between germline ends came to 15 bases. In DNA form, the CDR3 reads TGTGCCAGCTCAAGCTTAACGGGGTCGAACTATGGCTACACCTTC. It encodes CASSSLTGSNYGYTF.

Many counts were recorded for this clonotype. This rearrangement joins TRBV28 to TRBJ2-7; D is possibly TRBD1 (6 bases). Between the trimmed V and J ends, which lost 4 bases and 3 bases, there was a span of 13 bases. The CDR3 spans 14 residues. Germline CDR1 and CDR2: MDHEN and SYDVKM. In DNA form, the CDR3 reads TGTGCCAGCAGTTCCTGGACAGCGCTCTACGAGCAGTACTTC. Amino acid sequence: CASSSWTALYEQYF.

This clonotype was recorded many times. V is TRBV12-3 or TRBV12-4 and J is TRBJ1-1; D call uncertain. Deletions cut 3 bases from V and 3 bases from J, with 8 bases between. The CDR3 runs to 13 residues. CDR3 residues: CASSLIRDTEAFF. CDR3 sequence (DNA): TGTGCCAGCAGTTTGATTCGGGACACTGAAGCTTTCTTT.

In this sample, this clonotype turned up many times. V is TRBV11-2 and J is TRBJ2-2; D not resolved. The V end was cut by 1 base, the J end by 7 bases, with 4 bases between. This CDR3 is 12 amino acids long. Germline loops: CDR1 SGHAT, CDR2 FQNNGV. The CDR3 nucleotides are TGTGCCAGCAGCTTAGCCGGCGGGGAGCTGTTTTTT. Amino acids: CASSLAGGELFF.

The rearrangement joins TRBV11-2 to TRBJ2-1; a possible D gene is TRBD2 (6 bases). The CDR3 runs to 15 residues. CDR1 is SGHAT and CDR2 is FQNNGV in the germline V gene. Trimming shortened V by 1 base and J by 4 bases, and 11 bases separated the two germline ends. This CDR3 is CASSLGGGEYNEQFF. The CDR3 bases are TGTGCCAGCAGCTTAGGGGGAGGCGAGTACAATGAGCAGTTCTTC.

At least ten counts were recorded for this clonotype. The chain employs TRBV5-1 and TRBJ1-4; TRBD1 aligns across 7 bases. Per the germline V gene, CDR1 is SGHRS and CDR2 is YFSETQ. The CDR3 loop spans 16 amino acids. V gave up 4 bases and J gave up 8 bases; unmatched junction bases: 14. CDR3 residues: CASSPGRGTAGEKLFF. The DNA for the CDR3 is TGCGCCAGCAGCCCCGGACGTGGGACAGCGGGGGAAAAACTGTTTTTT. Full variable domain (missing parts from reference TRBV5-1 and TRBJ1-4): KAGVTQTPRYLIKTRGQQVTLSCSPISGHRSVSWYQQTPGQGLQFLFEYFSETQRNKGNFPGRFSGRQFSNSRSEMNVSTLELGDSALYLCASSPGRGTAGEKLFFGSGTQLSVL.

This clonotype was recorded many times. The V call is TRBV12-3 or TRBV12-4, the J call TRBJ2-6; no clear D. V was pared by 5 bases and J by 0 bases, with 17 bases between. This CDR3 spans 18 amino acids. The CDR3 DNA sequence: TGTGCCAGCAGTCCCCGGCGGTTCGTAAGCTCTGGGGCCAACGTCCTGACTTTC. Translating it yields CASSPRRFVSSGANVLTF.

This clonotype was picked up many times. The CDR3 here is CATSDLGQSYGYTF. CDR3 DNA: TGTGCCACCAGTGACCTAGGACAGTCCTATGGCTACACCTTC. The chain couples TRBV24-1 to TRBJ1-2, with a weak D call TRBD1 (6 bases). Trimming shortened V by 4 bases and J by 4 bases, and 12 bases separated the two germline ends. Germline CDR1 and CDR2: KGHDR and SFDVKD. This CDR3 region has 14 residues.

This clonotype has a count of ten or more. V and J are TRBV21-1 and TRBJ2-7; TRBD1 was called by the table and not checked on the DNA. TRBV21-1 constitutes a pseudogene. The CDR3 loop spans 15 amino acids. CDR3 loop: CASSRYRQRRYEQYV. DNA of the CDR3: TGTGCCAGCAGCAGGTACCGACAGCGACGCTACGAGCAGTACGTC.

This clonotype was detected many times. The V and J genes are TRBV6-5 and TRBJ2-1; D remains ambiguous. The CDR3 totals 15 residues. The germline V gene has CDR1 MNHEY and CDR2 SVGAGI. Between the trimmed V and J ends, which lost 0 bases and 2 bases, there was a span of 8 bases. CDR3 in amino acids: CASSYSGFTYNEQFF. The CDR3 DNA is TGTGCCAGCAGTTACTCCGGGTTTACCTACAATGAGCAGTTCTTC.

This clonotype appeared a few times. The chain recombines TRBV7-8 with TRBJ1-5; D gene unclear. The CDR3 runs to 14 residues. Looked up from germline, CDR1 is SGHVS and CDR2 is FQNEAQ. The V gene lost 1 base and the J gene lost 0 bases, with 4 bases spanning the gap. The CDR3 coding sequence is TGTGCCAGCAGCTTAGTTAATAGCAATCAGCCCCAGCATTTT. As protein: CASSLVNSNQPQHF.

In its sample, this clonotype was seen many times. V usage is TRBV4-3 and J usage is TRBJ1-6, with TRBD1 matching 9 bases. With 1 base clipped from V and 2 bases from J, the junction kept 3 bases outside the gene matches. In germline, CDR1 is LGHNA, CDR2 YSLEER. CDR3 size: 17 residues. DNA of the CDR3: TGCGCCAGCAGCCAAGGAGGGACAGGGCCCTATAATTCACCCCTCCACTTT. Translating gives CASSQGGTGPYNSPLHF.

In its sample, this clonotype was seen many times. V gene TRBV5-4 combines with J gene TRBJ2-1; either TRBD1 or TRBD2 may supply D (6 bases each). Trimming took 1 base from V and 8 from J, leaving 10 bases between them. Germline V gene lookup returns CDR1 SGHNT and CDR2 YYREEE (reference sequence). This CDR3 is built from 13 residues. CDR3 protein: CASSLPGEDEQFF. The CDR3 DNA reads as TGTGCCAGCAGCTTGCCAGGGGAGGATGAGCAGTTCTTC. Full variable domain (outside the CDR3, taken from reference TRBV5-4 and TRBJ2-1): ETGVTQSPTHLIKTRGQQVTLRCSSQSGHNTVSWYQQALGQGPQFIFQYYREEENGRGNFPPRFSGLQFPNYSSELNVNALELDDSALYLCASSLPGEDEQFFGPGTRLTVL.

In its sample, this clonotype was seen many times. The CDR3 DNA is TGCGCCAGCAGCTTGCCCCGGACTAGCTTTTCCTACGAGCAGTACTTC. Protein sequence: CASSLPRTSFSYEQYF. The chain is built from TRBV5-1 and TRBJ2-7, with 8 bases identical to TRBD2. The CDR3 runs to 16 residues. Germline CDR1 and CDR2: SGHRS and YFSETQ. The trim removed 1 base at V and 1 base at J, leaving 7 bases unmatched.

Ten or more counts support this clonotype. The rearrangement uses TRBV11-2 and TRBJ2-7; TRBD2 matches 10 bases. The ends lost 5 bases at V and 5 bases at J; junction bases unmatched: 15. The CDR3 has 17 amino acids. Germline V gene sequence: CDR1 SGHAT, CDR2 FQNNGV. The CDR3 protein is CASSVAASGGAFHEQYF. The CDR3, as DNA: TGTGCCAGCAGCGTGGCCGCCAGCGGGGGGGCCTTCCACGAGCAGTACTTC.

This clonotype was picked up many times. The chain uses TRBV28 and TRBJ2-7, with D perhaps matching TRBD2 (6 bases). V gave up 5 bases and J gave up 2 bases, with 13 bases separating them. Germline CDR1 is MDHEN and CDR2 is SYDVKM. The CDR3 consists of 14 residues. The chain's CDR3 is CASSIPGLPYEQYF. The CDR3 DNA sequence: TGTGCCAGCAGTATCCCGGGACTGCCCTACGAGCAGTACTTC.

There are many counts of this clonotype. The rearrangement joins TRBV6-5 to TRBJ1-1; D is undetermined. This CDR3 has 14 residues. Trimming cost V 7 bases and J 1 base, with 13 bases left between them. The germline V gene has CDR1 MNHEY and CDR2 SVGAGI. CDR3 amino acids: CASKQSQWNTEAFF. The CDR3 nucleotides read TGTGCCAGCAAACAGTCACAGTGGAACACTGAAGCTTTCTTT.

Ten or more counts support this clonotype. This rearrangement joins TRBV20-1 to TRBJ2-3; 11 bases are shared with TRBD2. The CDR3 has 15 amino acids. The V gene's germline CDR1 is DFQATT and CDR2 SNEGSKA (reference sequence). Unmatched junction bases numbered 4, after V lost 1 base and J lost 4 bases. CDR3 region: CSARGSGRAADTQYF. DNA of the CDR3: TGCAGTGCTAGAGGTAGCGGGAGGGCCGCAGATACGCAGTATTTT.

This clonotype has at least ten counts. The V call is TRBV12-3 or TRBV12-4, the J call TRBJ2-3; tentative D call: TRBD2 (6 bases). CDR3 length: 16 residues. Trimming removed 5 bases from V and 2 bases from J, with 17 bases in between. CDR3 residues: CASSERTTGATDTQYF. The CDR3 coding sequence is TGTGCCAGCAGTGAGCGGACTACGGGAGCCACAGATACGCAGTATTTT.

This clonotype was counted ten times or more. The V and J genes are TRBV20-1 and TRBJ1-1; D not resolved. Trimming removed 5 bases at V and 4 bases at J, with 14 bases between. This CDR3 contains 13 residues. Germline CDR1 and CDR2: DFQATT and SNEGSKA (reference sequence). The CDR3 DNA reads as TGCAGTGCTGTAACGGCGGGAGGCACTGAAGCTTTCTTT. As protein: CSAVTAGGTEAFF.